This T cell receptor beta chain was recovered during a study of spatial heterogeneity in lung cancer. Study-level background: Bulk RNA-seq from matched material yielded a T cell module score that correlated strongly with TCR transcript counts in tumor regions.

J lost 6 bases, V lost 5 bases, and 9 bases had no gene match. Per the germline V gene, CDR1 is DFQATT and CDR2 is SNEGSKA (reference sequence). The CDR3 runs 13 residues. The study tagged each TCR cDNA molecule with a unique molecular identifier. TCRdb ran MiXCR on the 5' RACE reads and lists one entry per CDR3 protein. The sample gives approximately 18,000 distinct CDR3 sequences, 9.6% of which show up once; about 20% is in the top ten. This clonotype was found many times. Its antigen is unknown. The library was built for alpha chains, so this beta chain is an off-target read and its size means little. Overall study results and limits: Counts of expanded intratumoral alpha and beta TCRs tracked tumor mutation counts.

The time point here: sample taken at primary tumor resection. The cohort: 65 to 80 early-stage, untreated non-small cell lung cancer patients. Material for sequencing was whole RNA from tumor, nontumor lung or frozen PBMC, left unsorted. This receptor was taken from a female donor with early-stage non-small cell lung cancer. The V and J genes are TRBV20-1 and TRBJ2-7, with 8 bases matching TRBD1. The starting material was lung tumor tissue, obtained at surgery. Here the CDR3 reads CSALKPGQAEQYF. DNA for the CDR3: TGCAGTGCTCTCAAGCCGGGACAGGCCGAGCAGTACTTC.